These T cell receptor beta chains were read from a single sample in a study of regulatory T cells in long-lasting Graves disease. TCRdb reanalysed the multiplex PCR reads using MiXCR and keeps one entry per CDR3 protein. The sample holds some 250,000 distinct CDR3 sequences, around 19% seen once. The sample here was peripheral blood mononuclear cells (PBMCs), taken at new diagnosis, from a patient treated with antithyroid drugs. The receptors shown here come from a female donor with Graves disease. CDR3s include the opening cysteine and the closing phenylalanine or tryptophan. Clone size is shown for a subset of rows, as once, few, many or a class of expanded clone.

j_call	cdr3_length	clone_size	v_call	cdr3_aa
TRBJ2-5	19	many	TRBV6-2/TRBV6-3	CASSYIRGLAGDMGETQYF
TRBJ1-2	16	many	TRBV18	CASSPTLGTGTYGYTF
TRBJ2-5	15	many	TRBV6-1	CASSEEGRAEETQYF
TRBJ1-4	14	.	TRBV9	CASSVAGPMKNCFF
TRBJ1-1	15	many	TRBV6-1	CASRLRQDRRTEAFF
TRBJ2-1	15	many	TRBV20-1	CSAPFSGADDNEQFF
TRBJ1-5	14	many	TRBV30	CAWSKGPPNQPQHF
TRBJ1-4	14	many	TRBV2	CASSVRDRDEKLFF
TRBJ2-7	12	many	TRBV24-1	CATSSGAYEQYF
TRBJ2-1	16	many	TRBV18	CASSPGGLAVFDEQFF
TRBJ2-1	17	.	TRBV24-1	CATSDPTSGRAYNEQFF
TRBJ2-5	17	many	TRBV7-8	CASSSRRFQGLQETQYF
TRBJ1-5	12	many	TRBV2	CASSPRGQPQHF
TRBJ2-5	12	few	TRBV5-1	CASTAGGRPTYF
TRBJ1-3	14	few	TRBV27	CASSLTRQGNTIYF
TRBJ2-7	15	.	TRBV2	CASRDSGQGRYEQYF
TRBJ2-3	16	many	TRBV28	CASSLAGGSSTDTQYF
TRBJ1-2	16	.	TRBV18	CASSPGTVGEGYGYTF
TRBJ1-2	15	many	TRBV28	CASSSLTASHLGYTF
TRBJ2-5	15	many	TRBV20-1	CSARKRSGRDETQYF
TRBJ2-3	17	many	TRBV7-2	CASSLTGLAGNTDTQYF
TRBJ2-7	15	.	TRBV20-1	CSAAGGVAGVYEQYF
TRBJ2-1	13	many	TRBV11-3	CASSFGSDDEQFF
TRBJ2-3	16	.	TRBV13	CASSLQAGIWSDTQYF
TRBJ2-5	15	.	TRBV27	CASSPGRGRAETQYF
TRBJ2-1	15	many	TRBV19	CASSPTSGRGNEQFF
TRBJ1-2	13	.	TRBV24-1	CATRDLQGDGYTF
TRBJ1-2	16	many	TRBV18	CASSQGGTEALMGYTF
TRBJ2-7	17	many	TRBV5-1	CASSSLPGLAGIHEQYF
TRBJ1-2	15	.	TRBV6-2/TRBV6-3	CASSYGQPANYGYTF
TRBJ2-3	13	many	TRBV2	CASSTRGTDTQYF
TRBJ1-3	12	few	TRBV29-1	CSVNDEWGTIYF
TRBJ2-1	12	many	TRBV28	CASSLFGNEQFF
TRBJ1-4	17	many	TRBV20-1	CSARDRRSIQVNEKLFF
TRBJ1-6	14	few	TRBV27	CASSPSRRNSPLHF
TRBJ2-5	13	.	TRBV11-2	CASSLGFQETQYF
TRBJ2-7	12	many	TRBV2	CASRGQSYEQYF
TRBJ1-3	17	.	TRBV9	CASSVTPGQISGNTIYF
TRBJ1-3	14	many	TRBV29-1	CSAKGGGVGNTIYF
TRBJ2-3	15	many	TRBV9	CASSASPTPEDTQYF
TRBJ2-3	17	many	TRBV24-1	CATGGSTGTSSTDTQYF
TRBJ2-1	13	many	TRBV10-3	CAISELQYNEQFF
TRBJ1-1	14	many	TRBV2	CASSEEGASTEAFF
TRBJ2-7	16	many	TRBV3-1	CASSQDHGGFSYEQYF
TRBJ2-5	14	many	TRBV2	CASSVAGIQETQYF
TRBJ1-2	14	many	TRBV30	CAWIRTGGSYGYTF